This TCR beta chain derives from a study of tumor-infiltrating lymphocytes in primary liver carcinoma. Across the study: The cohort included men and women aged 30 to 69 years. General study points: Less overlap was seen in tumor-adjacent and tumor-blood pairs than in tumor region pairs.

Of note for this clonotype: Its antigen is still unknown. Here the CDR3 omits its conserved ending phenylalanine or tryptophan, so a read error is the likely source. The DNA is omitted, as the CDR3 cannot be located on it reliably, and the CDR3 follows TCRdb's listing.

The investigators made TCR beta cDNA from approximately 0.5 ug total RNA, using a constant-region primer. Three nested multiplex PCR rounds of slightly modified ARM-PCR generated TCR beta libraries. PCR rounds one and two used TRBV1-TRBV30 forward primers with a C-beta reverse primer for 10 cycles each. MiXCR was run by TCRdb on the multiplex PCR reads, yielding one entry per CDR3 protein. The sample includes more than 70,000 distinct CDR3 sequences, under 75% of them seen just once. CDR1 and CDR2 (germline): SQVTM, ANQGSEA. The CDR3 comprises 15 residues, both ends counted. From approximately 20-30 mg of unsorted bulk tissue, DNA and RNA were co-extracted together. Surgery removed the patients' primary liver carcinoma.

The sequencing input was tumor-adjacent normal liver tissue. This rearrangement joins TRBV29-1 to TRBJ2-7; the table's D call of TRBD1 was not tested on the DNA. The clonotype was recovered from a man aged 35 to 55 with primary liver carcinoma and hepatitis B virus infection. The CDR3 loop is CSVEERKTGIYEQQL.